The 28 T cell receptor beta chains reported below all come from one sample, sequenced in a study of T cell responses to AZD1222 COVID-19 vaccine. TCRdb's table, derived via immunoSEQ multiplex PCR, lists solely in-frame clones and lacks some. In the table there are roughly 140,000 clones, roughly 90% of which are singletons. The sequencing used peripheral blood, collected on day 0 of AZD1222 vaccination. These receptors were taken from an adult in good health.

The rearrangement joins TRBV5-6 to TRBJ2-2; D unclear. Trimming removed 7 bases at V and 5 bases at J, with 9 bases between. Germline V gives CDR1 SGHDT, CDR2 YYEEEE. This CDR3 spans 12 amino acids. The CDR3 region has the DNA TGTGCCAGCTCTTCAACAACCGGGGAGCTGTTTTTT. It yields the protein CASSSTTGELFF.

The chain joins TRBV29-1 to TRBJ2-5; 8 positions agree with TRBD1. CDR3 length: 12 residues. Trimming removed 5 bases from V and 3 bases from J; junction bases left unmatched: 2. Germline CDR1 is SQVTM and CDR2 is ANQGSEA. CDR3 nucleotides: TGCAGCGTTTGGACAGGGAAAGAGACCCAGTACTTC. Residues: CSVWTGKETQYF.

V gene TRBV28 combines with J gene TRBJ1-2, with a weak D call TRBD1 (5 bases). The CDR3 sequence is 14 residues long. Trimming stripped 6 bases from V and 4 bases from J, with 15 bases between. In germline, CDR1 is MDHEN, CDR2 SYDVKM. The CDR3 DNA sequence: TGTGCCAGCAGGTACGACGGGACCTTCTATGGCTACACCTTC. Its translation is CASRYDGTFYGYTF.

This clone was seen only once. DNA for the CDR3: TGCGCCAGCTCGGGGACGGTCCAAGAGACCCAGTACTTC. Encoded protein: CASSGTVQETQYF. V and J are TRBV4-1 and TRBJ2-5, with D perhaps TRBD1 or TRBD2 (5 bases each). Trimming pared 8 bases from V and 1 base from J, leaving 11 bases between. The CDR3 is made up of 13 amino acids. Germline-derived CDR1 and CDR2 are MGHRA and YSYEKL.

The chain couples TRBV11-2 to TRBJ2-1, with 9 bases aligning to TRBD2. From germline, CDR1 is SGHAT and CDR2 FQNNGV. Germline trimming cut 6 bases from V and 9 bases from J; bases unmatched to any gene: 12. The CDR3 is 15 residues long. CDR3 protein: CASRQGAGGPIEQFF. The CDR3 nucleotides read TGTGCCAGCAGACAAGGGGCGGGAGGGCCGATTGAGCAGTTCTTC.

CDR3 sequence reads: CASSRGGRGPDNEQFF. As DNA, the CDR3 is TGTGCCAGCAGCAGGGGAGGGAGAGGACCCGACAATGAGCAGTTCTTC. This chain connects TRBV21-1 to TRBJ2-1; TRBD2, as called in the table, went unchecked against the DNA. TRBV21-1 is a pseudogene segment. This CDR3 region has 16 residues.

J is TRBJ2-2 and V is TRBV30, with 9 bases identical to TRBD2. The CDR3 runs to 16 residues. Trimming cost V 0 bases and J 3 bases; bases outside gene matches: 5. Germline V lookup: CDR1 GTSNPN, CDR2 SVGIG (reference sequence). The CDR3 coding sequence is TGTGCCTGGAGTGTCCCGACTAGCGGATACACCGGGGAGCTGTTTTTT. It codes for CAWSVPTSGYTGELFF.

The J gene is TRBJ1-2, the V gene TRBV9; 8 nucleotides align to TRBD1. This CDR3 is 16 amino acids long. The V and J ends lost 0 bases and 1 base, in that order; junction bases with no gene match: 5. The germline gives CDR1 SGDLS, CDR2 YYNGEE. CDR3 sequence: CASSVEAGGYNYGYTF. In DNA, the CDR3 is TGTGCCAGCAGCGTAGAAGCAGGGGGCTATAACTATGGCTACACCTTC.

The chain joins TRBV11-2 to TRBJ1-1; D call uncertain. Trimming left V 4 bases short and J 5 bases short, with 23 bases between. The CDR3 length is 17 residues. Germline values: CDR1 SGHAT, CDR2 FQNNGV. CDR3 amino acids: CASSSLPRGRKGTEAFF. The CDR3 coding sequence is TGTGCCAGCAGCTCGTTACCTAGAGGCAGGAAGGGTACTGAAGCTTTCTTT.

The CDR3 loop is CARSRGRERDTQYF. For the CDR3, the DNA is TGTGCCAGGTCCCGAGGGCGGGAGAGGGATACGCAGTATTTT. The rearrangement links TRBV5-8 to TRBJ2-3, with 7 bases matching TRBD2. The germline V gene encodes CDR1 SGHTS and CDR2 YDEGEE. The length of the CDR3 is 14 residues. V lost 8 bases and J lost 6; bases outside the gene matches: 12. Based on the CDR3 plus reference TRBV5-8 and TRBJ2-3, the full variable domain is EAGVTQSPTHLIKTRGQQATLRCSPISGHTSVYWYQQALGLGLQFLLWYDEGEERNRGNFPPRFSGRQFPNYSSELNVNALELEDSALYLCARSRGRERDTQYFGPGTRLTVL.

This rearrangement joins TRBV4-1 to TRBJ2-2; tentatively, D is TRBD2 (5 bases). Per germline, CDR1 MGHRA and CDR2 YSYEKL. This CDR3 has 13 amino acids. Trimming left V 6 bases short and J 8 bases short, with 13 bases between. CDR3 sequence: CASRHLGEGELFF. The CDR3 nucleotides are TGCGCCAGCAGGCATTTGGGAGAAGGGGAGCTGTTTTTT.

The chain has TRBV5-4 and TRBJ1-1, with D unresolved. V was clipped by 2 bases and J by 3 bases, with 11 bases between them. CDR1 SGHNT and CDR2 YYREEE come from the germline V gene (reference sequence). The CDR3 extends over 14 amino acids. In DNA, the CDR3 is TGTGCCAGCAGCTTTTTAGGGTTGGACACTGAAGCTTTCTTT. Protein sequence: CASSFLGLDTEAFF.

Only one count was recorded for this clone. The gene calls are TRBV5-4 and TRBJ2-2; 10 nucleotides agree with TRBD2. Germline V gene sequence: CDR1 SGHNT, CDR2 YYREEE (reference sequence). V was pared by 4 bases and J by 2 bases, with 5 bases of the junction left unmatched. This CDR3 region has 16 residues. The chain's CDR3 is CASSPGTSVNTGELFF. DNA of the CDR3: TGTGCCAGCAGCCCCGGGACTAGCGTAAACACCGGGGAGCTGTTTTTT.

This clone is a singleton in its sample. The chain joins TRBV4-1 to TRBJ1-1, with no clear D. V lost 1 base, J lost 4 bases, and 7 bases lay in between. In germline, CDR1 is MGHRA, CDR2 YSYEKL. CDR3 length: 13 residues. CDR3: CASSQVRGTEAFF. The CDR3 DNA follows: TGCGCCAGCAGCCAAGTACGGGGCACTGAAGCTTTCTTT.

The J gene is TRBJ1-1, the V gene TRBV19; a weak D match, TRBD1 (6 bases). Germline CDR1 is LNHDA and CDR2 is SQIVND (reference sequence). Trimming cost V 5 bases and J 3 bases, with 13 bases left between them. CDR3 length: 14 amino acids. The CDR3: CASSANRVDTEAFF. Written as DNA, the CDR3 is TGTGCCAGTAGTGCCAACAGGGTTGACACTGAAGCTTTCTTT. The full variable domain, its missing parts supplied by reference TRBV19 and TRBJ1-1, is DGGITQSPKYLFRKEGQNVTLSCEQNLNHDAMYWYRQDPGQGLRLIYYSQIVNDFQKGDIAEGYSVSREKKESFPLTVTSAQKNPTAFYLCASSANRVDTEAFFGQGTRLTVV.

This chain joins TRBV5-1 and TRBJ1-1; 7 bases fit TRBD1. V gave up 2 bases and J gave up 4 bases; unmatched junction bases: 5. CDR1 and CDR2 (germline): SGHRS, YFSETQ. The CDR3 sequence is 14 residues long. CDR3 amino acids: CASSFGQAGTEAFF. CDR3 DNA sequence: TGCGCCAGCAGCTTCGGACAGGCTGGCACTGAAGCTTTCTTT.

The CDR3 sequence: CASSLPGNLREKLFF. DNA of the CDR3: TGTGCCAGCAGTCTCCCAGGGAATTTACGGGAAAAACTGTTTTTT. This sequence joins TRBV28 and TRBJ1-4, with D maybe TRBD1 (5 bases). This CDR3 region has 15 residues. V was trimmed by 5 bases and J by 8 bases, leaving 18 bases between them. CDR1 MDHEN and CDR2 SYDVKM come from the germline V gene.

The CDR3 nucleotides read TGTGCCAGCAGTGGTCAGGGGGATGGCAAAAACATTCAGTACTTC. It specifies CASSGQGDGKNIQYF. The genes are TRBV25-1 and TRBJ2-4, with 7 bases matching TRBD1. J gave up 3 bases and V 4 bases, and 6 bases lay outside the gene matches. Germline V lookup: CDR1 MGHDK, CDR2 SYGVNS. This CDR3 contains 15 residues.

The V and J genes are TRBV19 and TRBJ1-6, with 9 bases lining up with TRBD1. The germline gives CDR1 LNHDA, CDR2 SQIVND (reference sequence). This CDR3 comprises 16 residues. V trimming: 11 bases; J trimming: 8 bases; junction bases outside the gene matches: 16. This CDR3 reads CACNETPGQGDSPLHF. DNA of the CDR3: TGTGCCTGTAATGAAACCCCGGGACAGGGCGATTCACCCCTCCACTTT.

The count of this clone is one. V and J are TRBV30 and TRBJ2-5; D is ambiguous. From germline, CDR1 is GTSNPN and CDR2 SVGIG (reference sequence). Trimming took off 0 bases at V and 6 bases at J, with 2 bases between the two ends. The length of the CDR3 is 10 residues. The CDR3 loop reads CAWSVQTQYF. The CDR3 nucleotides are TGTGCCTGGAGTGTTCAGACCCAGTACTTC.

This chain links TRBV6-5 with TRBJ2-2; D is perhaps TRBD1 (5 bases). The CDR3 extends over 12 amino acids. V was trimmed by 6 bases and J by 7 bases, leaving 9 bases between them. Germline values: CDR1 MNHEY, CDR2 SVGAGI. CDR3 sequence: CASRQGGGELFF. In DNA form, the CDR3 reads TGTGCCAGCAGGCAGGGCGGCGGGGAGCTGTTTTTT.

The chain combines TRBV27 with TRBJ1-3; D gene uncertain. This CDR3 comprises 12 residues. The V gene's germline CDR1 is MNHEY and CDR2 SMNVEV (reference sequence). V was shortened by 0 bases and J by 3 bases, with 0 bases between the two germline ends. The CDR3 is CASSLSGNTIYF. Written as DNA, the CDR3 is TGTGCCAGCAGTTTATCTGGAAACACCATATATTTT.

This clone was counted a few times. This chain uses TRBV5-6 with TRBJ1-5; D is uncertain. The CDR3 has 13 residues. Between the trimmed V and J ends, which lost 0 bases and 4 bases, there was a span of 5 bases. CDR1 SGHDT and CDR2 YYEEEE come from the germline V gene. CDR3 sequence (DNA): TGTGCCAGCAGCTTGGGACGGAATCAGCCCCAGCATTTT. This encodes CASSLGRNQPQHF.

The chain carries TRBV15 and TRBJ2-5, with a tentative D call TRBD1 (6 bases). Deletions cut 0 bases from V and 10 bases from J, with 21 bases between. This CDR3 has 16 residues. Germline V gene data show CDR1 as LNHNV and CDR2 as YYDKDF (reference sequence). CDR3 amino acids: CATSRDAGRPGDDQYF. CDR3 in DNA: TGTGCCACCAGCAGAGATGCGGGCAGGCCAGGGGACGACCAGTACTTC.

The CDR3 nucleotides are TGTGCCAGCAGTGACTCGCGGGAGGTCGATGAGCAGTTCTTC. The encoded protein is CASSDSREVDEQFF. The gene calls are TRBV2 and TRBJ2-1, with 8 nucleotides matching TRBD2. Trimming cost V 3 bases and J 8 bases; bases outside gene matches: 6. The CDR3 extends over 14 amino acids. Looked up from germline, CDR1 is SNHLY and CDR2 is FYNNEI.

Comments on this clone: Other DNA sequences in the sample encode the same CDR3. CDR3 in amino acids: CASSVGGTSSYEQYF. CDR3 coding DNA: TGTGCCAGCAGCGTAGGGGGGACTAGTTCCTACGAGCAGTACTTC. This rearrangement joins TRBV9 to TRBJ2-7; the match to TRBD2 covers 8 bases. The ends lost 0 bases at V and 1 base at J; junction bases unmatched: 3. The CDR3 has 15 amino acids. CDR1 and CDR2 from the germline V gene are SGDLS and YYNGEE.

CDR3 in amino acids: CASSPSTGGDYQPQHF. Written as DNA, the CDR3 is TGTGCCAGCAGTCCATCGACAGGGGGCGACTATCAGCCCCAGCATTTT. V usage is TRBV28 and J usage is TRBJ1-5; TRBD1 agrees at 10 bases. J lost 5 bases, V lost 5 bases, and 9 bases had no gene match. The length of the CDR3 is 16 residues. CDR1 and CDR2 from the germline V gene are MDHEN and SYDVKM. The full variable domain, with the rest looked up from reference TRBV28 and TRBJ1-5, is DVKVTQSSRYLVKRTGEKVFLECVQDMDHENMFWYRQDPGLGLRLIYFSYDVKMKEKGDIPEGYSVSREKKERFSLILESASTNQTSMYLCASSPSTGGDYQPQHFGDGTRLSIL.

The gene calls are TRBV6-5 and TRBJ2-7; TRBD2 matches 7 bases. From germline, CDR1 is MNHEY and CDR2 SVGAGI. V lost 8 bases and J lost 3; bases outside the gene matches: 10. The CDR3 totals 14 residues. For the CDR3, the DNA is TGTGCCAGCTCCCTTCAGTGGGGGGGCTACGAGCAGTACTTC. The encoded protein is CASSLQWGGYEQYF.